Sequencing of this T cell receptor (beta chain) was carried out in a study of cytomegalovirus exposure and HLA in healthy donors. Amplification used 60 Vbeta primers and 13 Jbeta primers. Sequencing used immunoSEQ multiplex PCR; TCRdb keeps in-frame clones, though not all of them. The table shows about 180,000 clones, with approximately 80% occurring only once. Study-level points and caveats: Certain indistinguishable V segments, among them TRBV6-2 and TRBV6-3, were excluded.

Per germline, CDR1 SGHRS and CDR2 YFSETQ. This CDR3 comprises 16 residues. V lost 5 bases to trimming and J lost 6 bases; unmatched junction nucleotides: 13. Worth noting for this clone: Its antigen is not known.

The sample was PBMCs. The chain carries TRBV5-1 and TRBJ1-5; 8 positions agree with TRBD1. The clonotype was recovered from a woman younger than 35 in good health and CMV-seropositive. Here the CDR3 reads CASSRDPGQGGQPQHF. The CDR3, as DNA: TGCGCCAGCAGTCGTGACCCAGGACAGGGAGGTCAGCCCCAGCATTTT.